The clone carrying this T cell receptor (beta chain) turned up a few times. Its antigen remains unknown. V dropped 6 bases and J dropped 4; count of bases not matched to a gene: 5. This CDR3 region has 14 residues. TCRdb re-called the 5' RACE reads through MiXCR, storing one row per CDR3 protein. This table has 200,000 to 250,000 distinct CDR3 sequences, roughly 32% appearing once. This sample is part of a study of CD8 T cells in ankylosing spondylitis. Study conclusions and caveats: From matched ankylosing spondylitis synovial fluid, disease-linked clones were reportedly recovered at significantly enriched levels. What appeared characteristic of ankylosing spondylitis blood was a TCR beta motif of fewer than ten highly homologous variants.

The source of this sequence is a male donor with ankylosing spondylitis or in good health (not recorded which). This chain connects TRBV12-3 or TRBV12-4 to TRBJ2-3; 9 bases fit TRBD2. Sequenced sample: blood, either unsorted or a sorted T cell fraction (not recorded which). The CDR3 protein is CASSGGGGADTQYF. The DNA of the CDR3 is TGTGCCAGCAGCGGCGGGGGGGGCGCAGATACGCAGTATTTT.